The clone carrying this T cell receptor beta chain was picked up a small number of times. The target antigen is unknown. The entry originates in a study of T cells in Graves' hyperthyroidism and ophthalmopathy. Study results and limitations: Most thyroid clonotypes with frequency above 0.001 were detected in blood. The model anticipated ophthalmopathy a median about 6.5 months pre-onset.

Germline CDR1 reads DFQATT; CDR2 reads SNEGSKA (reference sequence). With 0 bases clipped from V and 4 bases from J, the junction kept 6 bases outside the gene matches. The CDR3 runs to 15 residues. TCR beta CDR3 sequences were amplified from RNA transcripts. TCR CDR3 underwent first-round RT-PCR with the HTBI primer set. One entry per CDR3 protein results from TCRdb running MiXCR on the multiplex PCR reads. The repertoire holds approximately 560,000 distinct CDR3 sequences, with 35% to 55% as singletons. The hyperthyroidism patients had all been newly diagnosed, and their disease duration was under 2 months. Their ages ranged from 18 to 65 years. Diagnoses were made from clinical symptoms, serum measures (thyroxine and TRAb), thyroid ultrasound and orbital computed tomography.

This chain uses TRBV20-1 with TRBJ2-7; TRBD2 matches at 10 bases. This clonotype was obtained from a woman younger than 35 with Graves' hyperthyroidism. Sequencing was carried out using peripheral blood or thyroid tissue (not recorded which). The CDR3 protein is CSARDQAGGFYEQYF. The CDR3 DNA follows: TGCAGTGCTAGAGATCAAGCGGGAGGGTTTTACGAGCAGTACTTC.